These 15 T cell receptor beta chains share one sample of origin, sequenced in a study of beta chain features in type 1 diabetes. The entirety of the isolated RNA underwent reverse transcription, so expressed TCRB transcripts were sequenced. Clones were read by immunoSEQ multiplex PCR, and TCRdb kept only the in-frame ones, dropping some. The table has hundreds of thousands of clones, roughly 12% seen once. Sequencing input: naive CD4+ T cells from blood. The receptors come from a man aged 18 to 35 in good health.

This clone has a handful of counts. The chain has TRBV4-3 and TRBJ2-5; D is possibly TRBD2 (6 bases). The germline CDR1 and CDR2 sequences are LGHNA and YSLEER. V was shortened by 1 base and J by 2 bases, with 14 bases between the two germline ends. The CDR3 runs to 16 residues. CDR3 in DNA: TGCGCCAGCAGCCAAGGGGTAGCGGAGGGACAAGAGACCCAGTACTTC. It encodes CASSQGVAEGQETQYF.

This clone was observed a handful of times. V is TRBV5-4 and J is TRBJ1-2; 7 bases agree with TRBD1. V lost 2 bases and J lost 4; bases outside the gene matches: 8. The CDR3 sequence is 15 residues long. The germline V gene encodes CDR1 SGHNT and CDR2 YYREEE (reference sequence). The DNA for the CDR3 is TGTGCCAGCAGCTTTAGGGGACAGATATTCTATGGCTACACCTTC. Residues: CASSFRGQIFYGYTF. Filled out from reference TRBV5-4 and TRBJ1-2, the complete variable domain reads ETGVTQSPTHLIKTRGQQVTLRCSSQSGHNTVSWYQQALGQGPQFIFQYYREEENGRGNFPPRFSGLQFPNYSSELNVNALELDDSALYLCASSFRGQIFYGYTFGSGTRLTVV.

This clone turned up a few times. The chain combines TRBV15 with TRBJ2-5; tentative D call: TRBD2 (6 bases). Germline V gene data show CDR1 as LNHNV and CDR2 as YYDKDF (reference sequence). Trimming removed 1 base at V and 2 bases at J, with 11 bases between. The CDR3 contains 15 residues. CDR3 nucleotide sequence: TGTGCCACCAGCAGAGGCGACGGGGGTCAAGAGACCCAGTACTTC. Protein product: CATSRGDGGQETQYF.

This chain uses TRBV9 with TRBJ1-2, with D tentatively TRBD1 (6 bases). CDR3 length equals 15 residues. From germline, CDR1 is SGDLS and CDR2 YYNGEE. V shed 3 bases and J shed 7 bases, with 19 bases lying between them. Here the CDR3 reads CASSGRGQWAVGYTF. As DNA, the CDR3 is TGTGCCAGCAGCGGCCGGGGACAATGGGCTGTTGGCTACACCTTC.

V and J are TRBV6-5 and TRBJ2-2; D may be TRBD2 (6 bases). Germline V gene data show CDR1 as MNHEY and CDR2 as SVGAGI. The CDR3 has 14 residues. Between the trimmed V and J ends, which lost 8 bases and 1 base, there was a span of 11 bases. The CDR3 coding sequence is TGTGCCAGCGGTAGGGAGGTGAACACCGGGGAGCTGTTTTTT. As protein: CASGREVNTGELFF.

In its sample, this clone was seen a few times. This chain joins TRBV11-2 and TRBJ2-1; 7 nucleotides line up with TRBD1. Looked up from germline, CDR1 is SGHAT and CDR2 is FQNNGV. The CDR3 runs to 15 residues. Trimming took 4 bases from V and 4 from J; bases not matched to a gene: 7. CDR3 DNA sequence: TGTGCCAGCAGCTCTCCGGGACAGAATTACAATGAGCAGTTCTTC. Its translation is CASSSPGQNYNEQFF.

The chain couples TRBV6-5 to TRBJ1-2, with D possibly TRBD1 on 5 matching bases. V was shortened by 0 bases and J by 4 bases, with 12 bases between the two germline ends. Germline values: CDR1 MNHEY, CDR2 SVGAGI. CDR3 length: 15 residues. The CDR3 sequence is CASSYSVQGGYGYTF. The CDR3 coding sequence is TGTGCCAGCAGTTACTCAGTCCAGGGAGGCTATGGCTACACCTTC.

This sequence joins TRBV7-3 and TRBJ2-5; D unresolved. V lost 2 bases, J lost 5 bases, and 6 bases lay in between. The V gene's germline CDR1 is SGHTA and CDR2 FQGTGA. There are 12 residues in the CDR3. The CDR3: CASSLDGETQYF. CDR3 nucleotides: TGTGCCAGCAGCTTAGACGGGGAGACCCAGTACTTC.

The chain recombines TRBV28 with TRBJ1-1; 9 positions agree with TRBD1. The germline V gene encodes CDR1 MDHEN and CDR2 SYDVKM. Trimming cost V 5 bases and J 9 bases; bases outside gene matches: 13. The CDR3 contains 15 residues. CDR3 DNA sequence: TGTGCCAGCAGTCCCGACGGACAGGGGTGGACTCAAGCTTTCTTT. Translation gives CASSPDGQGWTQAFF.

This clone was recorded a few times. This rearrangement joins TRBV6-1 to TRBJ2-3, with D hard to call. Looked up from germline, CDR1 is MNHNS and CDR2 is SASEGT. V was trimmed by 4 bases and J by 4 bases, leaving 9 bases between them. The CDR3 is made up of 13 amino acids. CDR3 DNA: TGTGCCAGCAGTGTCCAGTTTTCAGATACGCAGTATTTT. This sequence encodes CASSVQFSDTQYF.

This clone appeared a few times. J is TRBJ2-1 and V is TRBV19, with D unclear. Germline values: CDR1 LNHDA, CDR2 SQIVND (reference sequence). This CDR3 comprises 12 residues. V lost 3 bases and J lost 6, with 6 bases in between. The CDR3: CASSILGNEQFF. CDR3 nucleotides: TGTGCCAGTAGTATCCTCGGCAATGAGCAGTTCTTC.

The genes are TRBV7-3 and TRBJ2-5; 7 bases align to TRBD2. The CDR3 covers 13 residues. The V gene's germline CDR1 is SGHTA and CDR2 FQGTGA. Germline trimming cut 5 bases from V and 4 bases from J; bases unmatched to any gene: 4. CDR3 in DNA: TGTGCCAGCAGCCGCGCTAGCGGAGAGACCCAGTACTTC. Translation gives CASSRASGETQYF.

CDR3 amino acids: CASSFFPSGGLGLTYEQYF. CDR3 bases: TGTGCCAGCAGCTTTTTTCCTAGCGGGGGTTTGGGGCTTACCTACGAGCAGTACTTC. The genes are TRBV7-3 and TRBJ2-7; 10 positions match TRBD2. This CDR3 contains 19 residues. Trimming took 3 bases from V and 2 from J; bases not matched to a gene: 16. Looked up from germline, CDR1 is SGHTA and CDR2 is FQGTGA.

This clone appeared once. The chain uses TRBV14 and TRBJ2-3, with D possibly TRBD2 on 6 matching bases. The CDR3 sequence is 16 residues long. Trimming shortened V by 4 bases and J by 2 bases, and 16 bases separated the two germline ends. Germline V gene lookup returns CDR1 SGHDN and CDR2 FVKESK. The CDR3 DNA is TGTGCCAGCAGCCTAATCTCCGGGACTCACACAGATACGCAGTATTTT. Translating it yields CASSLISGTHTDTQYF.

The gene calls are TRBV5-5 and TRBJ2-3; D possibly corresponds to TRBD2 (6 bases). The CDR3 extends over 12 amino acids. From germline, CDR1 is SGHKS and CDR2 YYEKEE (reference sequence). The CDR3 DNA reads TGTGCTTCGATCCAGCGGGTTGGTACGCAGTATTTT. Protein sequence: CASIQRVGTQYF.